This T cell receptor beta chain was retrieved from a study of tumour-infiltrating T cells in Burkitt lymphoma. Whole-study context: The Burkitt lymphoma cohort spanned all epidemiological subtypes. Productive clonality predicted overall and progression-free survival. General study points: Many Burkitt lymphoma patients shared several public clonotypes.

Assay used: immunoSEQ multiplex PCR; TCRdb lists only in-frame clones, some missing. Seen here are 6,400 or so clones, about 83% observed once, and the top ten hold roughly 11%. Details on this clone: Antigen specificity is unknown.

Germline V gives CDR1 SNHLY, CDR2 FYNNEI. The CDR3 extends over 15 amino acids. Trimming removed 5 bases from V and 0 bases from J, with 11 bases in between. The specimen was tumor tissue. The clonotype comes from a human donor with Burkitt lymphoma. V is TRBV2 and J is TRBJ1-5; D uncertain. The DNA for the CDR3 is TGTGCCAGCAGTCCGGCAAGCAATAGCAATCAGCCCCAGCATTTT. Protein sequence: CASSPASNSNQPQHF.